The clone carrying this TCR beta chain was counted only a few times. The target antigen is unknown. CDR1 is LGHDT, CDR2 YNNKEL, per germline (reference sequence). The CDR3 extends over 15 amino acids. Unmatched junction bases numbered 2, after V lost 3 bases and J lost 4 bases. The data stem from a study of CD8 T cells in ankylosing spondylitis. Study outcomes and limitations: There was a TCR beta motif, made of several highly homologous variants, that appeared characteristic of ankylosing spondylitis blood.

TCRdb re-analysed the 5' RACE reads in MiXCR, keeping a single row per CDR3 protein. The profile covers fewer than 500,000 distinct CDR3 sequences, with roughly 25% appearing a single time and about 1% taken by the ten largest. Specimen: blood, either unsorted or a sorted T cell fraction (not recorded which). This chain uses TRBV3-1 with TRBJ2-1, with 11 bases identical to TRBD2. The receptor was isolated from a male donor with ankylosing spondylitis. The CDR3 DNA reads TGTGCCAGCAGCCAGGGACTAGCGGAATACAATGAGCAGTTCTTC. Translated, it gives CASSQGLAEYNEQFF.